This entry lists 8 T cell receptor beta chains sequenced from one sample in a study of blood T cells in healthy people across ages. PCR was performed a second time for roughly 7 to 11 cycles using a sample-barcoded 5' primer and a J-beta primer mix. One entry per CDR3 protein, called by TCRdb with MiXCR from the 5' RACE reads. The sample has hundreds of thousands of distinct CDR3 sequences; about 55% are singletons. Sequencing was done on a sample of blood. These receptors all stem from a man at least 80 years old in good health.

This clonotype was detected only a few times. V is TRBV11-2 and J is TRBJ1-2, with D uncertain. Trimming left V 1 base short and J 8 bases short, with 14 bases between. This CDR3 has 14 residues. CDR1 is SGHAT, CDR2 FQNNGV, per germline. The CDR3, as DNA: TGTGCCAGCAGCTTAGGGTTCGGGTACGTGGGCTACACCTTC. Amino acids: CASSLGFGYVGYTF.

This clonotype was counted once. V and J are TRBV12-3 or TRBV12-4 and TRBJ2-7; TRBD2 might be the D (8 bases). V lost 6 bases, J lost 6 bases, and 24 bases lay in between. The CDR3 loop spans 16 amino acids. The CDR3 bases are TGTGCCAGCAGCAGACAGGGAAGCGGGAGTTACCCCGAGCAGTACTTC. This sequence encodes CASSRQGSGSYPEQYF.

This clonotype was seen many times. V and J are TRBV25-1 and TRBJ2-1; D is tentatively TRBD1 or TRBD2 (5 bases each). This CDR3 has 13 amino acids. Germline assignment: CDR1 MGHDK and CDR2 SYGVNS. With 6 bases removed from V and 12 bases from J, the gap between germline ends came to 18 bases. CDR3 amino acids: CASSAGSLGGQFF. Here the CDR3 DNA reads TGTGCCAGCAGCGCAGGGAGTCTAGGTGGGCAGTTCTTC.

In its sample, this clonotype was seen a few times. This chain uses TRBV6-2 or TRBV6-3 with TRBJ2-5; D not certain. V was clipped by 4 bases and J by 0 bases, with 12 bases between them. From germline, CDR1 is MNHEY and CDR2 SVGEGT. This CDR3 has 15 amino acids. CDR3 DNA: TGTGCCAGCAGTTCAGGAATTTTGTACCAAGAGACCCAGTACTTC. It encodes CASSSGILYQETQYF.

This chain joins TRBV29-1 and TRBJ2-3; the match to TRBD2 covers 7 bases. The CDR3 contains 12 residues. Trimming at V came to 6 bases and at J to 5 bases, leaving 5 bases not matched to a gene. Germline-derived CDR1 and CDR2 are SQVTM and ANQGSEA. This CDR3 is CSVASGEDTQYF. CDR3 nucleotide sequence: TGCAGCGTGGCTAGCGGCGAAGATACGCAGTATTTT.

This chain uses TRBV20-1 with TRBJ2-7; 9 positions agree with TRBD2. The CDR3 has 15 residues. The V and J ends lost 6 bases and 8 bases, in that order; junction bases with no gene match: 17. Germline-derived CDR1 and CDR2 are DFQATT and SNEGSKA (reference sequence). The CDR3 is CSAPPGLAFTYKQYF. The CDR3 DNA follows: TGCAGTGCCCCACCGGGACTAGCTTTTACTTACAAGCAGTACTTC.

The V and J genes are TRBV7-9 and TRBJ1-1; maybe TRBD1 (5 bases). Per germline, CDR1 SEHNR and CDR2 FQNEAQ (reference sequence). This CDR3 is 13 amino acids long. Trimming pared 7 bases from V and 4 bases from J, leaving 13 bases between. Written as DNA, the CDR3 is TGTGCCAGCAAACAAGGGGTGGCCACTGAAGCTTTCTTT. Translating gives CASKQGVATEAFF.

The chain couples TRBV7-9 to TRBJ2-5; D is possibly TRBD2 (6 bases). V lost 1 base to trimming and J lost 1 base, with 16 bases between them. This CDR3 is 17 amino acids long. Germline V gives CDR1 SEHNR, CDR2 FQNEAQ (reference sequence). The CDR3 here is CASSLVGGGTTQETQYF. The CDR3 coding sequence is TGTGCCAGCAGCTTAGTCGGAGGCGGGACCACCCAAGAGACCCAGTACTTC.